Presented here are 18 T cell receptor beta chains from one specimen sequenced in a study of cytomegalovirus exposure and HLA in healthy donors. PCR was performed using 60 Vbeta and 13 Jbeta primers. Using immunoSEQ multiplex PCR, the repertoire was profiled, and TCRdb retains in-frame clones only, with some absent. The sample lists some 180,000 clones, over 60% occurring once. The sample was PBMCs. The receptors here all came from a man aged 18 to 30 in good health and CMV-seronegative.

Only a few counts were recorded for this clone. V gene TRBV19 combines with J gene TRBJ1-1; unclear D gene. Germline loops: CDR1 LNHDA, CDR2 SQIVND (reference sequence). Trimming stripped 7 bases from V and 3 bases from J, with 12 bases between. This CDR3 spans 13 amino acids. The CDR3 region has the DNA TGTGCCAGTACCAAAGCGAGGGACACTGAAGCTTTCTTT. Protein: CASTKARDTEAFF.

The V gene is TRBV6-6, the J gene TRBJ2-7; the D gene is possibly TRBD1 (7 bases). The CDR3 runs to 15 residues. V was shortened by 6 bases and J by 4 bases, with 19 bases between the two germline ends. Germline loops: CDR1 MNHNY, CDR2 SVGAGI (reference sequence). The CDR3 loop reads CASRQSGGSLYEQYF. The CDR3 coding sequence is TGTGCCAGCAGGCAATCAGGGGGGTCCCTATACGAGCAGTACTTC.

The CDR3 protein is CASSFGTFRDEQYF. The CDR3 DNA follows: TGTGCCAGCAGCTTCGGGACTTTTCGAGACGAGCAGTACTTC. The rearrangement uses TRBV13 and TRBJ2-7, with D possibly matching TRBD2 (6 bases). Trimming cost V 3 bases and J 5 bases, with 14 bases left between them. In germline, CDR1 is PRHDT, CDR2 FYEKMQ (reference sequence). CDR3 size: 14 residues. Supplemented by reference TRBV13 and TRBJ2-7, the full variable domain reads AAGVIQSPRHLIKEKRETATLKCYPIPRHDTVYWYQQGPGQDPQFLISFYEKMQSDKGSIPDRFSAQQFSDYHSELNMSSLELGDSALYFCASSFGTFRDEQYFGPGTRLTVT.

This clone was counted once. At one end, the junction sequence differs from germline, possibly due to a read error. The chain has TRBV29-1 and TRBJ1-2, with TRBD1 as a possible D gene (5 bases). The V gene's germline CDR1 is SQVTM and CDR2 ANQGSEA. The length of the CDR3 is 14 residues. The CDR3 DNA reads as TGCAGCGTTGTGGGGCCTCAAAGTAACTGTGGCTACACCTTC. This gives the protein CSVVGPQSNCGYTF.

This rearrangement joins TRBV20-1 to TRBJ2-7; D remains ambiguous. The CDR3 length is 11 residues. Trimming removed 3 bases from V and 5 bases from J, with 8 bases in between. Per germline, CDR1 DFQATT and CDR2 SNEGSKA (reference sequence). As DNA, the CDR3 is TGCAGTGCTAGTAGTGCAAACGAGCAGTACTTC. Translating it yields CSASSANEQYF.

As for this clone: At one end, the junction sequence differs from germline, possibly due to a read error. The same CDR3 is also encoded by other DNA sequences in this sample. The V call is TRBV19, the J call TRBJ2-7, with 8 bases aligning to TRBD1. This CDR3 has 14 amino acids. The V gene's germline CDR1 is LNHDA and CDR2 SQIVND (reference sequence). The CDR3 DNA follows: TGCGCCAGTAGTATCACCAGGGGGCCGGACGAGCAGTACTTC. Its translation is CASSITRGPDEQYF.

The chain is built from TRBV18 and TRBJ1-1, with 7 nucleotides matching TRBD1. The CDR3 is 16 residues long. Germline V gene data show CDR1 as KGHSH and CDR2 as LQKENI. Unmatched junction bases numbered 9, after V lost 4 bases and J lost 1 base. CDR3 DNA: TGTGCCAGCTCACTAAACAAGGGGGCGGGGAACACTGAAGCTTTCTTT. It translates to CASSLNKGAGNTEAFF.

This rearrangement joins TRBV5-4 to TRBJ1-1; D is undetermined. The germline V and J ends were trimmed by 7 bases and 0 bases, with 16 bases remaining between them. The CDR3 length is 15 residues. The V gene's germline CDR1 is SGHNT and CDR2 YYREEE (reference sequence). This CDR3 reads CASQKGGGMNTEAFF. In DNA, the CDR3 is TGTGCCAGCCAGAAGGGAGGAGGCATGAACACTGAAGCTTTCTTT.

The V and J genes are TRBV28 and TRBJ1-6; 10 nucleotides agree with TRBD1. V trimming: 5 bases; J trimming: 7 bases; junction bases outside the gene matches: 14. Germline CDR1 reads MDHEN; CDR2 reads SYDVKM. CDR3 size: 18 residues. In nucleotides, the CDR3 is TGTGCCAGCAGTCCACCAGGGACAGGGGCCCTACCCAATTCACCCCTCCACTTT. Translating it yields CASSPPGTGALPNSPLHF.

Comment on this clone: One junction end disagrees with the germline gene, perhaps due to a read error. The chain links TRBV7-9 to TRBJ1-2; TRBD1 agrees at 8 bases. CDR1 is SEHNR, CDR2 FQNEAQ, per germline (reference sequence). The CDR3 length is 14 residues. CDR3 sequence: CSSSPRQGNYGYTF. The DNA of the CDR3 is TGTTCCAGCAGCCCCCGACAGGGGAACTATGGCTACACCTTC.

The V gene is TRBV27, the J gene TRBJ2-1, with TRBD2 identical over 7 bases. This CDR3 contains 16 residues. Germline V gene lookup returns CDR1 MNHEY and CDR2 SMNVEV (reference sequence). V gave up 5 bases and J gave up 0 bases; unmatched junction bases: 7. In DNA, the CDR3 is TGTGCCAGCAGTCGCATCGGGGGGACCTCCTACAATGAGCAGTTCTTC. Its translation: CASSRIGGTSYNEQFF.

The chain is built from TRBV5-1 and TRBJ1-1; TRBD1 matches 8 bases. The CDR3 has 17 residues. Germline CDR1 reads SGHRS; CDR2 reads YFSETQ. Losses at the gene ends were 3 bases for V and 0 bases for J; bases not matched to a gene: 10. CDR3 in amino acids: CASSYGDRGPVNTEAFF. Here the CDR3 DNA reads TGCGCCAGCAGCTACGGTGACAGGGGACCCGTGAACACTGAAGCTTTCTTT.

The rearrangement joins TRBV10-3 to TRBJ2-2; 9 nucleotides align to TRBD1. The CDR3 contains 14 residues. Germline CDR1 reads ENHRY; CDR2 reads SYGVKD. V gave up 6 bases and J gave up 4 bases; unmatched junction bases: 3. CDR3 residues: CAIRDRGSTGELFF. CDR3 DNA sequence: TGTGCCATCAGGGACAGGGGAAGCACCGGGGAGCTGTTTTTT.

The chain joins TRBV14 to TRBJ1-2; 8 bases map to TRBD1. The CDR3 has 15 residues. Unmatched junction bases numbered 7, after V lost 4 bases and J lost 3 bases. The germline V gene has CDR1 SGHDN and CDR2 FVKESK. CDR3 coding DNA: TGTGCCAGCAGCCGGAGGACAGGGTCACACTATGGCTACACCTTC. Translation: CASSRRTGSHYGYTF.

Comments on this clone: This specimen includes other DNA sequences encoding the same CDR3. The V call is TRBV28, the J call TRBJ2-7; D remains unclear. CDR3 length: 11 residues. Germline V lookup: CDR1 MDHEN, CDR2 SYDVKM. Trimming shortened V by 6 bases and J by 4 bases, and 7 bases separated the two germline ends. This CDR3 is CASSPGYEQYF. DNA of the CDR3: TGTGCCAGCAGCCCCGGGTACGAGCAGTACTTC.

The count of this clone is one. Relative to the germline gene, one junction end is altered; a read error may explain this. The V and J genes are TRBV7-9 and TRBJ2-5; D possibly uses TRBD1 or TRBD2 (5 bases each). The CDR3 runs to 14 residues. In germline, CDR1 is SEHNR, CDR2 FQNEAQ (reference sequence). The DNA of the CDR3 is TGTTCCAGCAGGGACCTAGGGGTACGAGAGACCCAGTACTTC. Translation gives CSSRDLGVRETQYF.

The J gene is TRBJ1-2, the V gene TRBV18, with D unresolved. Germline CDR1 and CDR2: KGHSH and LQKENI. V was pared by 1 base and J by 4 bases, with 10 bases between. The CDR3 has 14 residues. The CDR3, as DNA: TGTGCCAGCTCACCACTTTTGACTAGCTATGGCTACACCTTC. It encodes CASSPLLTSYGYTF.

The chain uses TRBV6-6 and TRBJ1-6, with 8 bases matching TRBD1. CDR3 length: 13 residues. Germline assignment: CDR1 MNHNY and CDR2 SVGAGI (reference sequence). V lost 11 bases, J lost 5 bases, and 5 bases stayed unmatched. The CDR3 sequence is CAGSTGDNSPLHF. The CDR3 DNA reads as TGTGCCGGGTCGACAGGGGATAATTCACCCCTCCACTTT.